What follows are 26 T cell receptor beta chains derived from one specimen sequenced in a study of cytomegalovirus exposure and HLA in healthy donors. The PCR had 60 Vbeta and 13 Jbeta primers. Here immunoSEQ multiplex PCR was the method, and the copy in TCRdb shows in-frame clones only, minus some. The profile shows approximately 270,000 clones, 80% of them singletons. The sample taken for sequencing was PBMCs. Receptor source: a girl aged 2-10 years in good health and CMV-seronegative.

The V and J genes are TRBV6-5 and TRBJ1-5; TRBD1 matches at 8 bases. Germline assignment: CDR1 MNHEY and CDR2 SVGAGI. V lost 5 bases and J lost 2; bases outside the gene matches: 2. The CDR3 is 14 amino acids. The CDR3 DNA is TGTGCCAGCAGTAGGACAGGGCGCAATCAGCCCCAGCATTTT. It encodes CASSRTGRNQPQHF.

The CDR3 coding sequence is TGTGCCAGCAGTTTAACAGGGGGCGACTATGGCTACACCTTC. This sequence encodes CASSLTGGDYGYTF. The chain uses TRBV28 and TRBJ1-2, with 9 nucleotides matching TRBD1. Germline V gene data show CDR1 as MDHEN and CDR2 as SYDVKM. This CDR3 has 14 residues. V gave up 2 bases and J gave up 3 bases; unmatched junction bases: 1.

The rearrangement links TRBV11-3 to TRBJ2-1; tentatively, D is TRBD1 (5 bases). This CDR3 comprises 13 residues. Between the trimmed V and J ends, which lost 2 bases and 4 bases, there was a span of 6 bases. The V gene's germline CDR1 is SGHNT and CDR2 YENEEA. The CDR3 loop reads CASSLRGYNEQFF. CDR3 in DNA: TGTGCCAGCAGCTTAAGGGGTTACAATGAGCAGTTCTTC.

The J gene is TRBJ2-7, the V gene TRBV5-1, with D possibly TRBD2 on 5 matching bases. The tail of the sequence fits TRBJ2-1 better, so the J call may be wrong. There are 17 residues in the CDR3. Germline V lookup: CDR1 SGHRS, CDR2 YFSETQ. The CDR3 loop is CASSSSSGGSSYNEQFF. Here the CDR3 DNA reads TGCGCCAGCAGCTCCTCGAGTGGCGGGTCCTCCTACAATGAGCAGTTCTTC.

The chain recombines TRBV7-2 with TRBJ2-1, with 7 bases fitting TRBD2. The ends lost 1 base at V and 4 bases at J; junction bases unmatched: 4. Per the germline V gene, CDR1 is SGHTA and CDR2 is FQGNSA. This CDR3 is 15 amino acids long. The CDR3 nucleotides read TGTGCCAGCAGCTTAGAGGGACTACGTTACAATGAGCAGTTCTTC. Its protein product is CASSLEGLRYNEQFF. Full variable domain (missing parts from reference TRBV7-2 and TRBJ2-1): GAGVSQSPSNKVTEKGKDVELRCDPISGHTALYWYRQSLGQGLEFLIYFQGNSAPDKSGLPSDRFSAERTGGSVSTLTIQRTQQEDSAVYLCASSLEGLRYNEQFFGPGTRLTVL.

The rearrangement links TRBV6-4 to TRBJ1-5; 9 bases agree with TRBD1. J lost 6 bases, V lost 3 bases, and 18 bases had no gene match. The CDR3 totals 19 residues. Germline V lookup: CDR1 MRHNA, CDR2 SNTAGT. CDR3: CASSEFSQGQGLRAQPQHF. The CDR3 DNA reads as TGTGCCAGCAGTGAATTTAGCCAGGGACAGGGCCTTCGCGCTCAGCCCCAGCATTTT.

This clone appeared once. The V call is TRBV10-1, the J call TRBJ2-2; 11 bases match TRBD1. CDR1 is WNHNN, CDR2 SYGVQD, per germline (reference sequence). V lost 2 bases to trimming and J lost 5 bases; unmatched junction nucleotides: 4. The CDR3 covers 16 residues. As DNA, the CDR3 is TGCGCCAGCAGTGAGGTCGGGACAGGGGGAACCGGGGAGCTGTTTTTT. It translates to CASSEVGTGGTGELFF.

The CDR3: CASSLVVAGGPVVTDTQYF. The CDR3 DNA is TGTGCCAGCAGCTTGGTAGTAGCGGGGGGGCCAGTGGTCACAGATACGCAGTATTTT. The chain joins TRBV5-6 to TRBJ2-3; 11 bases fit TRBD2. The CDR3 has 19 amino acids. The ends lost 0 bases at V and 2 bases at J; junction bases unmatched: 11. From germline, CDR1 is SGHDT and CDR2 YYEEEE.

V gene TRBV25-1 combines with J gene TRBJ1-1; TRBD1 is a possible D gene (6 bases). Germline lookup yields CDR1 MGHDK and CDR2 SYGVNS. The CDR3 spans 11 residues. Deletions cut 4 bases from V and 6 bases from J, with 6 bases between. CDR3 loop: CASSAGAEAFF. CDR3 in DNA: TGTGCCAGCAGTGCAGGGGCTGAAGCTTTCTTT.

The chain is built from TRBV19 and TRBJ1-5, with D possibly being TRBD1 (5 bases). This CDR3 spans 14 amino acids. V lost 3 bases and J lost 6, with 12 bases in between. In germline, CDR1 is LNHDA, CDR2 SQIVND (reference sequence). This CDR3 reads CASSMEGVRQPQHF. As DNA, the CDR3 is TGTGCCAGTAGTATGGAAGGGGTTCGTCAGCCCCAGCATTTT.

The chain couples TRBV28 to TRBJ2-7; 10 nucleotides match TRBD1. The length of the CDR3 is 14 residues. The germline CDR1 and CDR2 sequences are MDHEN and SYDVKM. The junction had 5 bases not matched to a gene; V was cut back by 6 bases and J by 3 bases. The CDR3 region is CASSYRDRGYEQYF. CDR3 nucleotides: TGTGCCAGCAGCTACCGGGACAGGGGCTACGAGCAGTACTTC.

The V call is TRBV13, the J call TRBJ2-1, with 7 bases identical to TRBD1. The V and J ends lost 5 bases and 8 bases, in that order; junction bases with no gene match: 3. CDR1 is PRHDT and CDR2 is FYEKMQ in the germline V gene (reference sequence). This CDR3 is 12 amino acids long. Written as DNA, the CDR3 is TGTGCCAGCAGCGAGACAGGGCATGAGCAGTTCTTC. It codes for CASSETGHEQFF.

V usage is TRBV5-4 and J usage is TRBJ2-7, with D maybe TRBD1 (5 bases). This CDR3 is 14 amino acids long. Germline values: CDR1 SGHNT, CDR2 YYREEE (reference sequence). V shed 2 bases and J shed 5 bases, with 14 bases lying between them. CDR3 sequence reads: CASSFGRVLDEQYF. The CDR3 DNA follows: TGTGCCAGCAGCTTCGGCAGGGTTCTTGACGAGCAGTACTTC.

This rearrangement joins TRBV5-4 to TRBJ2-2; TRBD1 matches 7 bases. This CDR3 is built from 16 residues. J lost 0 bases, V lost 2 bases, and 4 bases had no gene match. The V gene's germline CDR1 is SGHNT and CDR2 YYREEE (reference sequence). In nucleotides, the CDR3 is TGTGCCAGCAGCTTACGTGGACAGGCGAACACCGGGGAGCTGTTTTTT. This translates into CASSLRGQANTGELFF.

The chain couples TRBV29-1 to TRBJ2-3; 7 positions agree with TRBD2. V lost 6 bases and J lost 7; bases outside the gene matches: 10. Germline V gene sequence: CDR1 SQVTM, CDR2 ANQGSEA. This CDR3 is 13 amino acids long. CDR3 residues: CSVGGVGQYTQYF. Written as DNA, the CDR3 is TGCAGCGTGGGGGGGGTTGGGCAGTATACGCAGTATTTT.

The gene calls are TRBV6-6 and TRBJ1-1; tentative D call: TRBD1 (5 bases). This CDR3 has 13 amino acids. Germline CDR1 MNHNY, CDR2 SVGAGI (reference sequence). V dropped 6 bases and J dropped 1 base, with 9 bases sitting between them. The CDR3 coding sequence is TGTGCCAGCAGACCCGGACAGAACACTGAAGCTTTCTTT. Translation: CASRPGQNTEAFF.

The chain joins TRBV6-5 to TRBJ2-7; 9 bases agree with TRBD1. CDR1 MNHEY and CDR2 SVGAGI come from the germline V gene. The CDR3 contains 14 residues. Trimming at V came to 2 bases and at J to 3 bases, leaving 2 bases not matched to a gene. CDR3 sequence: CASSYKGQGYEQYF. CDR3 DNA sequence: TGTGCCAGCAGTTACAAGGGACAGGGCTACGAGCAGTACTTC.

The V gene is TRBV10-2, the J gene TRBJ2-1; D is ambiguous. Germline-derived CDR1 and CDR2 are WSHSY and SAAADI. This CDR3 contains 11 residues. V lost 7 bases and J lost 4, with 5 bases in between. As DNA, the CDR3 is TGCGCCAGCACTAATTACAATGAGCAGTTCTTC. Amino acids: CASTNYNEQFF.

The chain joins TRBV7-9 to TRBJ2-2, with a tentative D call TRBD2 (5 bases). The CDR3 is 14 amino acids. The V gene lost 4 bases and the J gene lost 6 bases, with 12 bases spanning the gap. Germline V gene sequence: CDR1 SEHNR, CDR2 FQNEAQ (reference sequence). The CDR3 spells CASSSPGSAGELFF. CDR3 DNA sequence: TGTGCCAGCAGCTCCCCGGGGTCGGCCGGGGAGCTGTTTTTT. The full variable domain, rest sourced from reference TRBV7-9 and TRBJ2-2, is DTGVSQNPRHKITKRGQNVTFRCDPISEHNRLYWYRQTLGQGPEFLTYFQNEAQLEKSRLLSDRFSAERPKGSFSTLEIQRTEQGDSAMYLCASSSPGSAGELFFGEGSRLTVL.

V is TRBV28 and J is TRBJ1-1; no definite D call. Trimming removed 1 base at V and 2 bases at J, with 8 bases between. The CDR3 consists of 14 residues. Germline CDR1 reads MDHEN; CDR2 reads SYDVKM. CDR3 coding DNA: TGTGCCAGCAGTTTATTCGCAGAAAACACTGAAGCTTTCTTT. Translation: CASSLFAENTEAFF.

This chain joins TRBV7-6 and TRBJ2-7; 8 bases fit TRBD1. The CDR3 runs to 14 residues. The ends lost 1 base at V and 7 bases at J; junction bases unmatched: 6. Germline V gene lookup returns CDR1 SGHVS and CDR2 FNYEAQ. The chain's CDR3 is CASSLGVWDREQYF. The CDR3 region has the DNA TGTGCCAGCAGCTTAGGGGTTTGGGACAGGGAGCAGTACTTC.

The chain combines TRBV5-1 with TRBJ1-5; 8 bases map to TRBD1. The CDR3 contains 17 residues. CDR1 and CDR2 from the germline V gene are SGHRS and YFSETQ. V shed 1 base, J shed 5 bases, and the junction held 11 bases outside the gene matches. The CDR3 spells CASSLFPQGAKYQPQHF. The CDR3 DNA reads TGCGCCAGCAGCTTGTTTCCGCAGGGGGCCAAGTATCAGCCCCAGCATTTT.

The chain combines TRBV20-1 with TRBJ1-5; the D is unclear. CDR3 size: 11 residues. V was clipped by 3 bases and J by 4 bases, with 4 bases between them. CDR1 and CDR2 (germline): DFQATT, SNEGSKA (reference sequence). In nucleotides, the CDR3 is TGCAGTGCTAGCGGGAATCAGCCCCAGCATTTT. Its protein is CSASGNQPQHF.

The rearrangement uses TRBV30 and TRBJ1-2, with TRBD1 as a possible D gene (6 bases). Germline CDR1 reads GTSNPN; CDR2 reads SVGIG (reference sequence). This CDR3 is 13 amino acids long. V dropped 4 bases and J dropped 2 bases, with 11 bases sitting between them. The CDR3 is CAWTTGINYGYTF. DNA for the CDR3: TGTGCCTGGACGACAGGTATCAACTATGGCTACACCTTC.

CDR3 residues: CASSQVYLADLYEQYF. The CDR3 DNA reads TGTGCCAGCAGCCAAGTTTACCTAGCGGACCTCTACGAGCAGTACTTC. This sequence joins TRBV4-2 and TRBJ2-7; 7 bases align to TRBD2. Losses at the gene ends were 1 base for V and 3 bases for J; bases not matched to a gene: 9. This CDR3 has 16 amino acids. Per the germline V gene, CDR1 is LGHNA and CDR2 is YNFKEQ.

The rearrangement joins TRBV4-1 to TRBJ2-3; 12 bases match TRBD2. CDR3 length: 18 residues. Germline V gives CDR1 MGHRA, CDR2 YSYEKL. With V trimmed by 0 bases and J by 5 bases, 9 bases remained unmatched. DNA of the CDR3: TGCGCCAGCAGCCAAGATCGAGGACTAGCGGGGAGGGAAGATACGCAGTATTTT. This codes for CASSQDRGLAGREDTQYF.